A single sample gave rise to the 25 T cell receptor beta chains below, sequenced in a study of vaccination effects on CD4 cells after COVID-19. Their recognized antigens are unknown. Upon completion of approximately ten days in culture, CD4+ T cells were isolated. The method was immunoSEQ multiplex PCR; TCRdb's version includes in-frame clones alone and lacks a portion of them. This sample carries about 30,000 clones, roughly 60% of them seen once, and the ten largest clones take 8% to 10%. The sample here was CD4+ T cells from PBMCs cultured without peptide, taken before COVID-19 vaccination. The receptors come from a human donor who received a COVID-19 vaccine.

The chain couples TRBV19 to TRBJ1-5; no definite D call. The length of the CDR3 is 15 residues. From germline, CDR1 is LNHDA and CDR2 SQIVND (reference sequence). V lost 6 bases, J lost 3 bases, and 15 bases lay in between. The CDR3 DNA reads as TGTGCCAGTAGCTACAGTTCCCCTTACAATCAGCCCCAGCATTTT. Amino acid sequence: CASSYSSPYNQPQHF.

There are a few counts of this clone. V gene TRBV7-8 combines with J gene TRBJ2-4; 8 nucleotides agree with TRBD1. Germline V CDR1 and CDR2: SGHVS, FQNEAQ. J lost 4 bases, V lost 0 bases, and 8 bases had no gene match. This CDR3 is built from 17 residues. For the CDR3, the DNA is TGTGCCAGCAGCTTAGCGTGGTACAGGGGGGCAAAAAACATTCAGTACTTC. Its protein is CASSLAWYRGAKNIQYF.

The chain employs TRBV5-1 and TRBJ2-1; 7 nucleotides line up with TRBD1. Germline CDR1 and CDR2: SGHRS and YFSETQ. The CDR3 is made up of 11 amino acids. J gave up 13 bases and V 4 bases, and 5 bases lay outside the gene matches. CDR3 amino acids: CASSIDRDQFF. In DNA, the CDR3 is TGCGCCAGCAGCATTGACAGGGACCAGTTCTTC.

This clone was counted between two and nine times. The rearrangement joins TRBV4-1 to TRBJ1-4, with 9 bases lining up with TRBD1. CDR3 length: 19 amino acids. Losses at the gene ends were 0 bases for V and 3 bases for J; bases not matched to a gene: 11. Germline V gene sequence: CDR1 MGHRA, CDR2 YSYEKL. CDR3 nucleotides: TGCGCCAGCAGCCAAGATCAGGGACAGGGAATTTGGGCTAATGAAAAACTGTTTTTT. It yields the protein CASSQDQGQGIWANEKLFF.

This clone was observed a handful of times. The chain recombines TRBV6-1 with TRBJ2-1; 15 bases are shared with TRBD2. Trimming removed 3 bases from V and 0 bases from J; junction bases left unmatched: 6. Germline V lookup: CDR1 MNHNS, CDR2 SASEGT. This CDR3 comprises 19 residues. The CDR3 DNA sequence: TGTGCCAGCAGTGAGTTGGGGACTAGCGGGAGGAGCTCCTACAATGAGCAGTTCTTC. Residues: CASSELGTSGRSSYNEQFF.

V gene TRBV9 combines with J gene TRBJ1-1; D is unclear. V lost 2 bases, J lost 1 base, and 9 bases lay in between. Germline V CDR1 and CDR2: SGDLS, YYNGEE. There are 14 residues in the CDR3. CDR3 protein: CASSVGGRNTEAFF. CDR3 coding DNA: TGTGCCAGCAGCGTCGGAGGAAGGAACACTGAAGCTTTCTTT.

The chain is built from TRBV6-5 and TRBJ2-1; 10 bases line up with TRBD2. The CDR3 is made up of 14 amino acids. The germline V gene has CDR1 MNHEY and CDR2 SVGAGI. The junction had 5 bases not matched to a gene; V was cut back by 4 bases and J by 8 bases. The CDR3 sequence is CASSSAGGHDEQFF. The CDR3 bases are TGTGCCAGCAGTTCAGCGGGGGGGCATGATGAGCAGTTCTTC.

V is TRBV30 and J is TRBJ1-1; no clear D. CDR1 and CDR2 (germline): GTSNPN, SVGIG (reference sequence). This CDR3 comprises 10 residues. The V end lost 3 bases, the J end lost 10 bases, and 9 bases lay between the germline ends. CDR3 DNA: TGTGCCTGGAGCGCTAAGCGAGCTTTCTTT. The encoded protein is CAWSAKRAFF.

The rearrangement uses TRBV10-3 and TRBJ2-6; 10 bases are shared with TRBD1. CDR1 ENHRY and CDR2 SYGVKD come from the germline V gene. The V gene end was trimmed by 10 bases and the J gene end by 0 bases; junction bases not matched to a gene: 6. The CDR3 is 16 residues long. CDR3 bases: TGTGCCACCGGACAGGGGGGGGGCTCTGGGGCCAACGTCCTGACTTTC. Protein product: CATGQGGGSGANVLTF.

This rearrangement joins TRBV6-6 to TRBJ2-3; TRBD1 aligns across 8 bases. The CDR3 has 14 residues. Germline V gene sequence: CDR1 MNHNY, CDR2 SVGAGI (reference sequence). The V segment lost 2 bases and the J segment 6 bases; nucleotides outside the gene matches: 4. For the CDR3, the DNA is TGTGCCAGCAGTTACGGGACAGGTTCGGATACGCAGTATTTT. This translates into CASSYGTGSDTQYF.

This chain joins TRBV19 and TRBJ2-7; D possibly corresponds to TRBD2 (6 bases). The CDR3 spans 16 residues. Germline CDR1 and CDR2: LNHDA and SQIVND (reference sequence). Deletions cut 2 bases from V and 4 bases from J, with 18 bases between. The CDR3 region is CASSIRDWERTYEQYF. In DNA form, the CDR3 reads TGTGCCAGTAGTATACGGGACTGGGAACGGACTTACGAGCAGTACTTC.

This CDR3 is CSVRDRATNEKLFF. For the CDR3, the DNA is TGCAGCGTCCGGGACCGCGCAACTAATGAAAAACTGTTTTTT. The chain uses TRBV29-1 and TRBJ1-4; the D gene is possibly TRBD1 (5 bases). Germline assignment: CDR1 SQVTM and CDR2 ANQGSEA. Trimming stripped 6 bases from V and 0 bases from J, with 11 bases between. The CDR3 spans 14 residues.

This chain connects TRBV11-1 to TRBJ2-1, with 13 bases fitting TRBD2. The trim removed 3 bases at V and 5 bases at J, leaving 4 bases unmatched. This CDR3 spans 16 amino acids. CDR1 SGHAT and CDR2 FQDESV come from the germline V gene (reference sequence). The CDR3 coding sequence is TGTGCCAGCAGCTTCACTAGCGGGGGGGTCAACAATGAGCAGTTCTTC. Its translation: CASSFTSGGVNNEQFF.

The chain has TRBV7-9 and TRBJ2-1, with D possibly being TRBD1 or TRBD2 (5 bases each). The V and J ends lost 1 base and 3 bases respectively, with 10 bases between them. This CDR3 is 15 amino acids long. The germline V gene encodes CDR1 SEHNR and CDR2 FQNEAQ (reference sequence). The CDR3 sequence: CASSLGGTFYNEQFF. CDR3 in DNA: TGTGCCAGCAGCTTAGGAGGGACCTTCTACAATGAGCAGTTCTTC.

The chain uses TRBV11-3 and TRBJ2-3; TRBD2 agrees at 9 bases. V was pared by 0 bases and J by 3 bases, with 1 base of the junction left unmatched. This CDR3 contains 15 residues. Germline V gives CDR1 SGHNT, CDR2 YENEEA. CDR3 bases: TGTGCCAGCAGCTTAGACGCGGGGGGGACAGATACGCAGTATTTT. This codes for CASSLDAGGTDTQYF.

V is TRBV5-1 and J is TRBJ2-2; 7 nucleotides align to TRBD1. The CDR3 is 17 amino acids. Germline assignment: CDR1 SGHRS and CDR2 YFSETQ. The junction had 14 bases not matched to a gene; V was cut back by 4 bases and J by 5 bases. The CDR3 DNA is TGCGCCAGCAGCACAGACGTACGACAGGGAAGAACCGGGGAGCTGTTTTTT. Translated, it gives CASSTDVRQGRTGELFF.

The chain joins TRBV29-1 to TRBJ1-5, with a weak D call TRBD1 (5 bases). CDR3 size: 17 residues. Germline V gene lookup returns CDR1 SQVTM and CDR2 ANQGSEA. V lost 0 bases and J 6 bases, leaving 21 bases between the germline ends. In nucleotides, the CDR3 is TGCAGCGTTGAAGATACGAGACAGCCCATGGGGGTTCAGCCCCAGCATTTT. This translates into CSVEDTRQPMGVQPQHF.

The chain is built from TRBV2 and TRBJ1-1, with 7 bases fitting TRBD1. CDR3 length equals 16 residues. Germline V CDR1 and CDR2: SNHLY, FYNNEI. J lost 4 bases, V lost 6 bases, and 14 bases had no gene match. The DNA for the CDR3 is TGTGCCAGCAGGGGACAGAACAGATTGGGGGGCACTGAAGCTTTCTTT. Amino acids: CASRGQNRLGGTEAFF.

This clone was counted only a few times. The chain recombines TRBV2 with TRBJ1-2; 8 positions agree with TRBD1. Germline-derived CDR1 and CDR2 are SNHLY and FYNNEI. V shed 5 bases and J 8 bases; nucleotides not matched to a gene: 4. CDR3 size: 12 residues. The CDR3 DNA reads as TGTGCCAGCAGTCCGACAGGGGACGGCTACACCTTC. Translated: CASSPTGDGYTF.

The gene calls are TRBV7-2 and TRBJ2-3; TRBD2 agrees at 9 bases. CDR3 length: 19 residues. V was clipped by 8 bases and J by 6 bases; unmatched bases: 24. Per the germline V gene, CDR1 is SGHTA and CDR2 is FQGNSA. CDR3 nucleotide sequence: TGTGCCAGCGTCTCCCGTTACCTGAGCGGGAGGACAAAGAGGGATACGCAGTATTTT. This sequence encodes CASVSRYLSGRTKRDTQYF.

This chain joins TRBV6-1 and TRBJ2-3, with 9 bases aligning to TRBD2. CDR1 and CDR2 (germline): MNHNS, SASEGT. With 1 base clipped from V and 7 bases from J, the junction kept 9 bases outside the gene matches. CDR3 size: 16 residues. CDR3 loop: CASSEVGTSPFNTQYF. The CDR3, as DNA: TGTGCCAGCAGTGAAGTCGGGACTAGCCCGTTTAATACGCAGTATTTT.

This chain connects TRBV28 to TRBJ1-1, with D maybe TRBD1 (5 bases). CDR1 is MDHEN and CDR2 is SYDVKM in the germline V gene. V was cut by 8 bases and J by 0 bases, with 10 bases left in between. The CDR3 runs to 13 residues. The CDR3 sequence: CASLMDMNTEAFF. The CDR3, as DNA: TGTGCCAGCTTAATGGACATGAACACTGAAGCTTTCTTT.

The rearrangement joins TRBV5-1 to TRBJ2-7, with 8 bases fitting TRBD2. The CDR3 loop spans 14 amino acids. Germline CDR1 is SGHRS and CDR2 is YFSETQ. The V gene end was trimmed by 0 bases and the J gene end by 3 bases; junction bases not matched to a gene: 2. The CDR3 region has the DNA TGCGCCAGCAGCTTGGACGCGGGAGGCTACGAGCAGTACTTC. Its translation: CASSLDAGGYEQYF.

This CDR3 reads CASSLRVGGSTDTQYF. CDR3 bases: TGTGCCAGCAGCTTAAGGGTGGGAGGAAGCACAGATACGCAGTATTTT. The V gene is TRBV13, the J gene TRBJ2-3; perhaps TRBD2 as D (6 bases). Germline V gene sequence: CDR1 PRHDT, CDR2 FYEKMQ (reference sequence). This CDR3 comprises 16 residues. V was shortened by 2 bases and J by 0 bases, with 12 bases between the two germline ends.

This clone was recorded once. The chain carries TRBV6-1 and TRBJ1-1; a weak D match, TRBD1 (5 bases). CDR1 and CDR2 from the germline V gene are MNHNS and SASEGT. The CDR3 has 16 amino acids. V lost 2 bases and J lost 2, with 15 bases in between. The CDR3, as DNA: TGTGCCAGCAGTGAATGGGCAGGGAGGGTTAACACTGAAGCTTTCTTT. Encoded protein: CASSEWAGRVNTEAFF.